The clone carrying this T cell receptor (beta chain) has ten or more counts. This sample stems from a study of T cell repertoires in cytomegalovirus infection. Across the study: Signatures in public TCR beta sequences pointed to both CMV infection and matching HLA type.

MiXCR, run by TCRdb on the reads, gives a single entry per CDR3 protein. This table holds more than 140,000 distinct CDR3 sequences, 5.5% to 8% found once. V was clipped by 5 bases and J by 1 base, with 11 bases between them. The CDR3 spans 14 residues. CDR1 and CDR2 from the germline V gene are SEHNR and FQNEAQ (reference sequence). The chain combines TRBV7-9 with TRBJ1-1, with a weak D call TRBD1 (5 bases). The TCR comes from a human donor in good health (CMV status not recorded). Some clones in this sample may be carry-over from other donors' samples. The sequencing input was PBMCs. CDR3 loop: CASSAGRANTEAFF. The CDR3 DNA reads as TGTGCCAGCAGCGCAGGGCGGGCGAACACTGAAGCTTTCTTT. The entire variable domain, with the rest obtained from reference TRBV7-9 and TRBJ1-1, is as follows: DTGVSQNPRHKITKRGQNVTFRCDPISEHNRLYWYRQTLGQGPEFLTYFQNEAQLEKSRLLSDRFSAERPKGSFSTLEIQRTEQGDSAMYLCASSAGRANTEAFFGQGTRLTVV.